These T cell receptor beta chains were read from a single sample in a study of T cells in Graves' hyperthyroidism and ophthalmopathy. A single record per CDR3 protein comes from TCRdb applying MiXCR to the multiplex PCR reads. The sample carries a few hundred thousand distinct CDR3 sequences, around 20% recorded once. The sequenced material came from blood. These receptors were collected from a man between 18 and 35 years old with Graves' hyperthyroidism. Both conserved end residues are part of each CDR3. The order of the fields is J gene, V gene, clone size, D gene, CDR3 protein, CDR3 DNA. D genes are given only for firm matches. A clone size is listed for some rows: how often the clone was seen (once, few, many), or a class if it is expanded.

TRBJ2-7 | TRBV2 | many | NA | CASSRRAGGEQYF | TGTGCCAGCAGTCGACGGGCTGGGGGCGAGCAGTACTTC
TRBJ1-2 | TRBV3-1 | NA | NA | CASSQGTGLGGYTF | TGTGCCAGCAGCCAAGGAACAGGACTTGGTGGCTACACCTTC
TRBJ1-5 | TRBV28 | NA | TRBD1 | CASGPDRANQPQHF | TGTGCCTCGGGCCCCGACAGGGCCAATCAGCCCCAGCATTTT
TRBJ2-7 | TRBV19 | NA | NA | CASSQTGSSYEQYF | TGTGCCAGTAGTCAAACAGGGAGCTCCTACGAGCAGTACTTC
TRBJ1-1 | TRBV12-3/TRBV12-4 | many | NA | CASSPPGLAYEAFF | TGTGCCAGCAGCCCCCCCGGGTTGGCCTACGAAGCTTTCTTT
TRBJ1-1 | TRBV6-5 | many | NA | CASSYSRGGTEAFF | TGTGCCAGCAGTTACTCGAGGGGGGGCACTGAAGCTTTCTTT
TRBJ2-7 | TRBV28 | many | NA | CASTAPGTLSYEQYF | TGTGCCAGCACCGCCCCCGGGACACTTTCCTACGAGCAGTACTTC
TRBJ1-5 | TRBV30 | NA | NA | CAWSPVGGNQPQHF | TGTGCCTGGAGTCCGGTGGGGGGCAATCAGCCCCAGCATTTT
TRBJ2-2 | TRBV15 | many | NA | CATSRGAVNTGELFF | TGTGCCACCAGCAGAGGGGCGGTAAACACCGGGGAGCTGTTTTTT
TRBJ1-3 | TRBV7-9 | many | NA | CASQQTSGNTIYF | TGTGCCAGCCAGCAGACCTCTGGAAACACCATATATTTT
TRBJ1-1 | TRBV6-1 | NA | NA | CASSEGEEGNTEAFF | TGTGCCAGCAGTGAAGGGGAAGAGGGGAACACTGAAGCTTTCTTT
TRBJ1-1 | TRBV7-9 | NA | NA | CASSLVGGGQTEAFF | TGTGCCAGCAGCTTAGTCGGGGGGGGCCAAACTGAAGCTTTCTTT
TRBJ2-5 | TRBV15 | many | NA | CATSRDQGTQYF | TGTGCCACCAGCAGAGATCAAGGGACCCAGTACTTC
TRBJ2-7 | TRBV11-2 | many | TRBD2 | CASSSTSGGSYEQYF | TGTGCCAGCAGCTCAACTAGCGGGGGGTCTTACGAGCAGTACTTC
TRBJ1-1 | TRBV15 | NA | NA | CATSEGDNTEAFF | TGTGCCACCAGCGAAGGAGACAACACTGAAGCTTTCTTT
TRBJ1-5 | TRBV12-3/TRBV12-4 | many | NA | CASSFSLERGMYGNQPQHF | TGTGCCAGCAGTTTCAGTCTAGAGAGGGGGATGTATGGCAATCAGCCCCAGCATTTT
TRBJ2-2 | TRBV28 | many | NA | CASSPLNAAVGGELFF | TGTGCCAGCAGTCCCCTAAACGCCGCGGTTGGCGGGGAGCTGTTTTTT
TRBJ2-7 | TRBV12-3/TRBV12-4 | many | TRBD1 | CASNPTGTGRGEQYF | TGTGCCAGCAACCCTACGGGGACAGGGCGCGGCGAGCAGTACTTC
TRBJ2-7 | TRBV20-1 | many | NA | CSAPGGNRYEQYF | TGCAGTGCTCCCGGAGGGAATCGGTACGAGCAGTACTTC
TRBJ2-2 | TRBV12-3/TRBV12-4 | NA | NA | CASSLDLGAPGELFF | TGTGCCAGCAGTTTAGATTTGGGGGCCCCCGGGGAGCTGTTTTTT
TRBJ2-5 | TRBV5-1 | few | NA | CASSLATRPETQYF | TGCGCCAGCAGCTTGGCCACCCGCCCCGAGACCCAGTACTTC
TRBJ2-3 | TRBV27 | many | TRBD2 | CASRAGIAGPPGTDTQYF | TGTGCCAGCAGGGCCGGGATAGCGGGCCCCCCGGGCACAGATACGCAGTATTTT
TRBJ2-7 | TRBV20-1 | few | NA | CSARDRWRAYEQYF | TGCAGTGCTAGAGATCGATGGAGGGCCTACGAGCAGTACTTC
TRBJ1-5 | TRBV19 | many | NA | CASSSRGLGKNQPQHF | TGTGCCAGTAGTAGCCGGGGCCTCGGGAAGAATCAGCCCCAGCATTTT
TRBJ2-2 | TRBV20-1 | NA | NA | CSAGRTSVTGELFF | TGCAGTGCTGGTCGGACATCGGTCACCGGGGAGCTGTTTTTT
TRBJ1-1 | TRBV11-2 | many | NA | CASSLAGARPGAFF | TGTGCCAGCAGCCTAGCGGGGGCTCGGCCCGGGGCTTTCTTT
TRBJ1-2 | TRBV7-9 | few | NA | CASSLGTLRGYTF | TGTGCCAGCAGCCTCGGGACACTACGGGGCTACACCTTC
TRBJ2-7 | TRBV11-3 | many | NA | CASSFGPSGQQYF | TGTGCCAGCAGTTTCGGACCGAGCGGTCAGCAGTACTTC
TRBJ1-1 | TRBV11-3 | many | NA | CASSLGRQTEAFF | TGTGCCAGCAGCTTAGGACGACAGACTGAAGCTTTCTTT
TRBJ2-7 | TRBV2 | many | NA | CASSEGTRYYEQYF | TGTGCCAGCAGTGAGGGGACAAGATACTACGAGCAGTACTTC
TRBJ2-7 | TRBV7-9 | many | NA | CASSSGTGYEQYF | TGTGCCAGCAGCTCAGGGACCGGCTACGAGCAGTACTTC
TRBJ2-2 | TRBV5-1 | many | TRBD1 | CASSKGQHTGELFF | TGCGCCAGCAGCAAGGGACAGCACACCGGGGAGCTGTTTTTT
TRBJ1-1 | TRBV20-1 | many | TRBD1 | CSANSGQGANTEAFF | TGCAGTGCTAATTCCGGACAGGGGGCGAACACTGAAGCTTTCTTT
TRBJ2-7 | TRBV12-3/TRBV12-4 | many | NA | CASSYLSEQYF | TGTGCCAGCAGCTACCTGAGCGAGCAGTACTTC
TRBJ1-1 | TRBV11-3 | many | NA | CASSLETSPGEAFF | TGTGCCAGCAGCTTAGAGACCTCGCCCGGTGAAGCTTTCTTT
TRBJ1-5 | TRBV24-1 | many | NA | CATSDLGFNQPQHF | TGTGCCACCAGTGATTTGGGGTTCAATCAGCCCCAGCATTTT
TRBJ1-2 | TRBV6-2/TRBV6-3 | many | NA | CASGQNNYGYTF | TGTGCCTCTGGGCAGAACAACTATGGCTACACCTTC
TRBJ2-7 | TRBV6-1 | NA | NA | CASSEGFGTVYEQYF | TGTGCCAGCAGTGAAGGATTCGGGACGGTCTACGAGCAGTACTTC
TRBJ1-2 | TRBV7-2 | many | TRBD1 | CASIRGQELYGYTF | TGTGCCAGTATAAGGGGACAGGAGCTTTATGGCTACACCTTC
TRBJ1-2 | TRBV2 | many | NA | CATKPGLYGYTF | TGTGCCACCAAGCCGGGTCTTTATGGCTACACCTTC
TRBJ2-7 | TRBV20-1 | many | NA | CSARGRMAHEQYF | TGCAGTGCTAGGGGACGGATGGCCCACGAGCAGTACTTC
TRBJ2-6 | TRBV7-9 | NA | NA | CASILASSGANVLTF | TGTGCCAGCATCCTAGCGAGCTCTGGGGCCAACGTCCTGACTTTC
TRBJ1-3 | TRBV28 | few | TRBD1 | CASSVGQGTGNTIYF | TGTGCCAGCAGTGTGGGACAGGGTACTGGAAACACCATATATTTT
TRBJ2-2 | TRBV5-1 | many | NA | CASSGADTGELFF | TGCGCCAGCAGTGGGGCAGACACCGGGGAGCTGTTTTTT
TRBJ2-7 | TRBV28 | many | NA | CASNRPGFTSYEQYF | TGTGCCAGCAATCGGCCGGGGTTTACCTCCTACGAGCAGTACTTC
TRBJ1-2 | TRBV12-3/TRBV12-4 | many | TRBD1 | CASSPAGGNGYTF | TGTGCCAGCAGCCCCGCAGGGGGCAATGGCTACACCTTC
TRBJ1-2 | TRBV7-2 | NA | TRBD1 | CASSFTGAGRGYTF | TGTGCCAGCAGCTTTACAGGGGCCGGCAGGGGCTACACCTTC
TRBJ2-5 | TRBV12-3/TRBV12-4 | NA | TRBD2 | CASSTRTSGPMRAQYF | TGTGCCAGCAGTACCCGGACTAGCGGTCCGATGCGGGCCCAGTACTTC
TRBJ2-5 | TRBV3-1 | many | TRBD2 | CASSRGGLTSLLETQYF | TGTGCCAGCAGCCGGGGAGGTCTGACTAGCCTATTAGAGACCCAGTACTTC
TRBJ1-1 | TRBV6-5 | NA | NA | CASSYSRMRTEAFF | TGTGCCAGCAGTTACTCGAGGATGCGCACTGAAGCTTTCTTT
TRBJ2-2 | TRBV15 | many | TRBD1 | CATSRRSWQGVAGELFF | TGTGCCACCAGCAGACGATCTTGGCAGGGGGTGGCGGGGGAGCTGTTTTTT
TRBJ2-6 | TRBV28 | few | NA | CASSSPGARGANVLTF | TGTGCCAGCAGTTCCCCAGGGGCACGGGGGGCCAACGTCCTGACTTTC
TRBJ2-7 | TRBV11-2 | NA | TRBD1 | CASSLTGLWSYEQYF | TGTGCCAGCAGCCTGACAGGGTTGTGGAGTTACGAGCAGTACTTC
TRBJ1-5 | TRBV28 | many | NA | CASSLTFHRNNQPQHF | TGTGCCAGCAGTCTTACATTCCACAGGAACAATCAGCCCCAGCATTTT
TRBJ2-7 | TRBV7-9 | many | NA | CASSSQNSYEQYF | TGTGCCAGCAGCTCGCAGAACTCCTACGAGCAGTACTTC
TRBJ1-1 | TRBV20-1 | many | NA | CSARQRTEAFF | TGCAGTGCTAGACAAAGAACTGAAGCTTTCTTT
TRBJ2-7 | TRBV7-8 | NA | NA | CASSFPGLPSAYF | TGTGCCAGCAGCTTCCCGGGCCTACCCTCGGCGTACTTC
TRBJ1-1 | TRBV2 | NA | TRBD1 | CASSGAPQGSPQAFF | TGTGCCAGCAGTGGGGCCCCACAGGGGTCCCCGCAAGCTTTCTTT
TRBJ2-6 | TRBV20-1 | many | NA | CSASATGANVLTF | TGCAGTGCTTCTGCAACTGGGGCCAACGTCCTGACTTTC
TRBJ1-1 | TRBV12-3/TRBV12-4 | NA | TRBD1 | CASVRDRGLNTEAFF | TGTGCCAGCGTCCGGGACAGGGGGTTGAACACTGAAGCTTTCTTT